The TCR beta chain described here comes from a study of blood T cell repertoires in COVID-19. Sequencing used immunoSEQ multiplex PCR; TCRdb keeps in-frame clones, though not all of them. Of roughly 300,000 clones listed, about nine tenths are singletons. Germline CDR1 and CDR2: MGHRA and YSYEKL. V shed 1 base and J shed 8 bases, with 17 bases lying between them. This CDR3 is built from 15 residues. This clone was seen once. The TCR originated in a woman in her twenties or thirties with COVID-19, enrolled during active disease. The sequenced material came from peripheral blood. V is TRBV4-1 and J is TRBJ1-2; D call uncertain. The CDR3 DNA is TGCGCCAGCAGCCAAGTTCAGGAGGCTGCTGGGGGCTACACCTTC. Translated, it gives CASSQVQEAAGGYTF.